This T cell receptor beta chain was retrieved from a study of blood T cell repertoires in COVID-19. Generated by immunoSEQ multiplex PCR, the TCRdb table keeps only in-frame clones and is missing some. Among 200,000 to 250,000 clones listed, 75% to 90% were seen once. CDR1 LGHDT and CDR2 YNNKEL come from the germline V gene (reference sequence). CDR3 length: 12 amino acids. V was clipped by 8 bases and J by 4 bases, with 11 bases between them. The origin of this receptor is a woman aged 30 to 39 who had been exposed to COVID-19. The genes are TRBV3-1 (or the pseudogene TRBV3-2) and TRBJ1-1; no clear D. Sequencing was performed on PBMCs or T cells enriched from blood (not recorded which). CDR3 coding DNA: TGTGCCAGCGGGCGAGTTAGCACTGAAGCTTTCTTT. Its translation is CASGRVSTEAFF.